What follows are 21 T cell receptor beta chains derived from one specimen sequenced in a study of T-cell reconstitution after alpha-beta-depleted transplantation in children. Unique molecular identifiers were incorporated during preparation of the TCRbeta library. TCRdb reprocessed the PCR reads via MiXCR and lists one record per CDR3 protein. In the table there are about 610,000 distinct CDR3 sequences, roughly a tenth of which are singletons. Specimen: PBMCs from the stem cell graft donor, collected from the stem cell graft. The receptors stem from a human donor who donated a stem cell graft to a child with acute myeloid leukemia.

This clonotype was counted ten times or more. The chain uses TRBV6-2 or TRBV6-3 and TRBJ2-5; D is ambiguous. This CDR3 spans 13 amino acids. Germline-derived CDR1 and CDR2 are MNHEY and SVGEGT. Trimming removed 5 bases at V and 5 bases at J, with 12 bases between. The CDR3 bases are TGTGCCAGCAGTAAGGGCAGGATGGAGACCCAGTACTTC. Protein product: CASSKGRMETQYF.

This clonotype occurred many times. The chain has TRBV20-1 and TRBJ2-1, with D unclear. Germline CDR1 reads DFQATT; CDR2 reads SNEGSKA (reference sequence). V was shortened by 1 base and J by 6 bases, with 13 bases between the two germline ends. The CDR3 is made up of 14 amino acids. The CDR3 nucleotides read TGCAGTGCTAGAGTCGGGTCGGCCCTCAATGAGCAGTTCTTC. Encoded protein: CSARVGSALNEQFF.

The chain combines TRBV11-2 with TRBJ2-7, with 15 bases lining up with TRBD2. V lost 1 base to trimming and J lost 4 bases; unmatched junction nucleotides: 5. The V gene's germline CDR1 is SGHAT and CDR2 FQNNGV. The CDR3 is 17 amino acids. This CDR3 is CASSLGGGLAGGYEQYF. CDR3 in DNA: TGTGCCAGCAGCTTAGGAGGGGGACTAGCGGGAGGTTACGAGCAGTACTTC.

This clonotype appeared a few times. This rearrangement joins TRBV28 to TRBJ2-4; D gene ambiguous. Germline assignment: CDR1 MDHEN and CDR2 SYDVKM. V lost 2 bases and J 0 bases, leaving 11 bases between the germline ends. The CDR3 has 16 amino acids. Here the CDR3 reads CASSLADSLAKNIQYF. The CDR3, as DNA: TGTGCCAGCAGTTTAGCGGATTCACTAGCCAAAAACATTCAGTACTTC.

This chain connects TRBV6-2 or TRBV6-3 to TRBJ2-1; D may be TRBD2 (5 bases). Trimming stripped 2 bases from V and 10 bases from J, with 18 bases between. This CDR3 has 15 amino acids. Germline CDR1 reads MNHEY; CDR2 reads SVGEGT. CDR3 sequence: CASSYSQGGRREQFF. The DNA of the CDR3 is TGTGCCAGCAGTTACAGCCAAGGTGGGAGAAGGGAGCAGTTCTTC.

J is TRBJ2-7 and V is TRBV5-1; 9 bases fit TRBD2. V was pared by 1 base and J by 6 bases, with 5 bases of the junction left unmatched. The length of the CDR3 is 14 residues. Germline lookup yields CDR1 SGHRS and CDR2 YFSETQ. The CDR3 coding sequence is TGCGCCAGCAGCTTGAGGACTAGCGAGGCCGAGCAGTACTTC. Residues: CASSLRTSEAEQYF.

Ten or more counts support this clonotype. The CDR3 nucleotides read TGTGCCAGCAGCTTAGCAGGGGGCCTCAATCAGCCCCAGCATTTT. This translates into CASSLAGGLNQPQHF. The chain recombines TRBV7-2 with TRBJ1-5, with 7 bases identical to TRBD1. The length of the CDR3 is 15 residues. The V segment lost 0 bases and the J segment 3 bases; nucleotides outside the gene matches: 2. CDR1 and CDR2 from the germline V gene are SGHTA and FQGNSA.

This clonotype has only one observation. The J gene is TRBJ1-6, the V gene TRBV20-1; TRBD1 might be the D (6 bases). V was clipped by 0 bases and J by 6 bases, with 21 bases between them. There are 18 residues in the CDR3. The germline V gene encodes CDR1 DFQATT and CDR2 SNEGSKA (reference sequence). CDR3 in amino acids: CSARDGTGWGVVNSPLHF. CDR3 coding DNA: TGCAGTGCTAGAGATGGAACAGGGTGGGGGGTAGTTAATTCACCCCTCCACTTT.

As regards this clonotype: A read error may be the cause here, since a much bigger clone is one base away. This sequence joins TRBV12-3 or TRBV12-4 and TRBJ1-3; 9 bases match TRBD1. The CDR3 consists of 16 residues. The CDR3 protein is CTSSLRGTGLGNTIYF. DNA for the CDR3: TGTACCAGCAGTTTAAGGGGGACAGGGCTAGGAAACACCATATATTTT.

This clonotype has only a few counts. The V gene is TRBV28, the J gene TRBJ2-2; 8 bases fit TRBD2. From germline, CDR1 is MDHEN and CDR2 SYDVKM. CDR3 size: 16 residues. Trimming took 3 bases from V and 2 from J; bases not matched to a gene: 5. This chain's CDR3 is CASSFPGLGNTGELFF. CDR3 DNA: TGTGCCAGCAGTTTTCCGGGACTAGGAAACACCGGGGAGCTGTTTTTT. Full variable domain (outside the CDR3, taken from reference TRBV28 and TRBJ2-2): DVKVTQSSRYLVKRTGEKVFLECVQDMDHENMFWYRQDPGLGLRLIYFSYDVKMKEKGDIPEGYSVSREKKERFSLILESASTNQTSMYLCASSFPGLGNTGELFFGEGSRLTVL.

The CDR3 nucleotides read TGTGCCAGCAGCCGGCCCGGGACTAGCGGAGGGGATGAGCAGTTCTTC. This codes for CASSRPGTSGGDEQFF. The chain carries TRBV14 and TRBJ2-1; 11 bases are a match to TRBD2. Germline-derived CDR1 and CDR2 are SGHDN and FVKESK. V was pared by 4 bases and J by 8 bases, with 10 bases of the junction left unmatched. The CDR3 covers 16 residues.

The DNA for the CDR3 is TGTGCCAGTCCAAAGGGGGATAGCTCCTACGAGCAGTACTTC. Amino acid sequence: CASPKGDSSYEQYF. The chain recombines TRBV2 with TRBJ2-7, with TRBD1 as a possible D gene (6 bases). Trimming took off 9 bases at V and 0 bases at J, with 15 bases between the two ends. The CDR3 totals 14 residues. Germline V lookup: CDR1 SNHLY, CDR2 FYNNEI.

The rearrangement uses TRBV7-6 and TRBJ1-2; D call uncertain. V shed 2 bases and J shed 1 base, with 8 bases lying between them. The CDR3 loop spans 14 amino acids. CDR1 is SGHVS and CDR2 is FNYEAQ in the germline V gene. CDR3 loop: CASSLSGSNYGYTF. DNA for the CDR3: TGTGCCAGCAGCTTAAGCGGCAGTAACTATGGCTACACCTTC.

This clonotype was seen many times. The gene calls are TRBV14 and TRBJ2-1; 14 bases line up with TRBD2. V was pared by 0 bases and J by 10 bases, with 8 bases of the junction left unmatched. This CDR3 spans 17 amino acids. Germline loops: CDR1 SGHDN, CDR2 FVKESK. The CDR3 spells CASSQDWGLAGVGEQFF. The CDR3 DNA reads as TGTGCCAGCAGCCAAGACTGGGGACTAGCGGGAGTGGGCGAGCAGTTCTTC.

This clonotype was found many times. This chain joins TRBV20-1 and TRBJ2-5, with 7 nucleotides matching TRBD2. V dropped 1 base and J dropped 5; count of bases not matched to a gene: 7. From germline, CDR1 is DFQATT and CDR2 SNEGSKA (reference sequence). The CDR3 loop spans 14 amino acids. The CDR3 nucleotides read TGCAGTGCTAGAGTCGGGACCGGGGGGGAGACCCAGTACTTC. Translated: CSARVGTGGETQYF.

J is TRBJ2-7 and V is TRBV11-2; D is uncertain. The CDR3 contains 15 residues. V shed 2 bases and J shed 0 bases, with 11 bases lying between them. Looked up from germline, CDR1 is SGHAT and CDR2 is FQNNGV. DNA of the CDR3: TGTGCCAGCAGCTTACGGAAACTGAGCTCCTACGAGCAGTACTTC. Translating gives CASSLRKLSSYEQYF. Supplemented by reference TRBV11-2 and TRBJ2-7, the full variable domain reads EAGVAQSPRYKIIEKRQSVAFWCNPISGHATLYWYQQILGQGPKLLIQFQNNGVVDDSQLPKDRFSAERLKGVDSTLKIQPAKLEDSAVYLCASSLRKLSSYEQYFGPGTRLTVT.

In DNA, the CDR3 is TGTGCCAGCAGCGTAGGTTTAGCGGACACCGGGGAGCTGTTTTTT. It encodes CASSVGLADTGELFF. The chain recombines TRBV9 with TRBJ2-2; D is perhaps TRBD2 (6 bases). The V end lost 0 bases, the J end lost 3 bases, and 9 bases lay between the germline ends. CDR3 size: 15 residues. Per the germline V gene, CDR1 is SGDLS and CDR2 is YYNGEE.

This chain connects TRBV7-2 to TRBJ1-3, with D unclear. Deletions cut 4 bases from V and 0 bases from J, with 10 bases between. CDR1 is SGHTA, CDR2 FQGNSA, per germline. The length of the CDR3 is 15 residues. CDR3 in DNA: TGTGCCAGCAGCTCCCTGAAATACTCTGGAAACACCATATATTTT. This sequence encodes CASSSLKYSGNTIYF.

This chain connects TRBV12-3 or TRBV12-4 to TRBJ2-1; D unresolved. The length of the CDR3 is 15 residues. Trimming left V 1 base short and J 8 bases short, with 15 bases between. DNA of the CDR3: TGTGCCAGCAGTTTAGATAGAAGAGGTGACGATGAGCAGTTCTTC. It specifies CASSLDRRGDDEQFF.

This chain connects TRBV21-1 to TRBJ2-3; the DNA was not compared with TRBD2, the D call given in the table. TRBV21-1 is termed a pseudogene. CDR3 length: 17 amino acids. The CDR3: CASSKEAFRGSTDTQYF. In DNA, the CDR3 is TGTGCCAGCAGCAAAGAAGCATTTCGCGGGAGCACAGATACGCAGTATTTT.

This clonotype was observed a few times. The CDR3 region has the DNA TGTGCCAGCAGCGTAGAAGGCGGGAGTATCTACACAGATACGCAGTATTTT. This sequence encodes CASSVEGGSIYTDTQYF. V usage is TRBV9 and J usage is TRBJ2-3, with 7 bases identical to TRBD2. Looked up from germline, CDR1 is SGDLS and CDR2 is YYNGEE. The ends lost 0 bases at V and 2 bases at J; junction bases unmatched: 9. This CDR3 spans 17 amino acids.